This T cell receptor (beta chain) stems from a study of shared clonotypes between healthy human individuals. Trimming stripped 3 bases from V and 0 bases from J, with 9 bases between. The CDR3 runs to 15 residues. Germline assignment: CDR1 SGHAT and CDR2 FQDESV (reference sequence). Authors' processing steps: Without quality scores, immunoSEQ junctional reads could not be filtered like full-length reads. Generated by immunoSEQ multiplex PCR, the TCRdb table keeps only in-frame clones and is missing some. The DNA gave D and trimming, while V, J and clone size come from that table. The sample contains fewer than 700,000 clones, 70% to 80% of which appear only once. Everyone who donated was a Caucasian adult who lived in Nashville, Tennessee. Study-wide results and limits: The genetic and exposure-history diversity represented was limited by few donors.

As for this clone: Antigen specificity is unknown.

This TCR came from a woman aged 40 to 50 in good health. Some clones in this sample may be carry-over from other donors' samples. This rearrangement joins TRBV11-1 to TRBJ1-5; D unclear. The sequenced sample consisted of PBMCs. CDR3 loop: CASSLTGNSNQPQHF. As DNA, the CDR3 is TGTGCCAGCAGCTTGACGGGGAATAGCAATCAGCCCCAGCATTTT.